This TCR beta chain was obtained from a study of shared clonotypes between healthy human individuals. Findings and limits, study-wide: Naive subsets tended to show greater estimated richness than memory subsets.

Genomic DNA of each subset was evenly split across several immunoSEQ plates. Only in-frame clones appear in the TCRdb table, and some are missing; sequencing was by immunoSEQ multiplex PCR. The data show 2,500,000 or so clones, 80% to 95% seen once. Points on this clone: The target antigen is unknown.

The sample was naive CD4+ T cells from PBMCs. Specified subset: CD45RA+ positively selected. The sequence came from a man between 18 and 35 years old in good health. Some clones in this sample may be carry-over from other donors' samples.

As DNA, the CDR3 is TGTGCCAGCAGCTCCCGAACGTGGTTCGCCACAACCAATGAGCAGTTCTTC. Translation: CASSSRTWFATTNEQFF. V usage is TRBV7-2 and J usage is TRBJ2-1; D gene ambiguous. The germline CDR1 and CDR2 sequences are SGHTA and FQGNSA. With 4 bases removed from V and 6 bases from J, the gap between germline ends came to 22 bases. The CDR3 sequence is 17 residues long.